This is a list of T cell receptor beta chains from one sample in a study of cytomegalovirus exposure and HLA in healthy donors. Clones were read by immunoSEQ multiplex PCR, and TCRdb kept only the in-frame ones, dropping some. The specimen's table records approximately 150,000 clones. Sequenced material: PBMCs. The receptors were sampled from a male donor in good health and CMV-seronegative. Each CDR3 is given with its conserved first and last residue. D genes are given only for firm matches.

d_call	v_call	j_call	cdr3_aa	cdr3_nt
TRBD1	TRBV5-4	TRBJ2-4	CASSSGQGIVGNIQYF	TGTGCCAGCAGCTCTGGACAGGGGATTGTGGGAAACATTCAGTACTTC
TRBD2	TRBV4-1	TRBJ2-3	CASSLGLAGEDTQYF	TGCGCCAGCAGCTTGGGACTAGCGGGAGAAGATACGCAGTATTTT
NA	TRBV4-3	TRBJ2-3	CASSQDRSQGWHTDTQYF	TGCGCCAGCAGCCAAGACAGGTCCCAGGGCTGGCACACAGATACGCAGTATTTT
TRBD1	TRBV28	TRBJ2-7	CASRNPGQNYEQYF	TGTGCCAGCAGAAACCCGGGACAGAACTACGAGCAGTACTTC
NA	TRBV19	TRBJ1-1	CASNSEQGRPKNTEAFF	TGTGCCAGTAATTCAGAGCAGGGCCGCCCGAAGAACACTGAAGCTTTCTTT
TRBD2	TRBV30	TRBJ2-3	CAWSRSLGGTSVTDTQYF	TGTGCCTGGAGCCGAAGTCTGGGGGGGACTAGTGTCACAGATACGCAGTATTTT
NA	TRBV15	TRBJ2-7	CATSRSGSYEQYF	TGTGCCACCAGCAGATCCGGCTCCTACGAGCAGTACTTC
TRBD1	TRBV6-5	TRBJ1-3	CASRAPGTGGNTIYF	TGTGCCAGCAGGGCCCCCGGGACAGGGGGGAACACCATATATTTT
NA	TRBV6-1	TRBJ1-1	CASISMAGFRTEAFF	TGTGCCAGCATCTCCATGGCAGGGTTTCGGACTGAAGCTTTCTTT
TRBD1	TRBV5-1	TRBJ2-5	CASSLGQGVETQYF	TGCGCCAGCAGCCTTGGACAGGGCGTAGAGACCCAGTACTTC
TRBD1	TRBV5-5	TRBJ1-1	CASSFDTGAANTEAFF	TGTGCCAGCAGCTTTGATACAGGGGCCGCGAACACTGAAGCTTTCTTT
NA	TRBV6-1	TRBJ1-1	CASTPGLNTEAFF	TGTGCCAGCACTCCAGGGCTGAACACTGAAGCTTTCTTT
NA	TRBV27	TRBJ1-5	CASSREGTGNQPQHF	TGTGCCAGCAGCAGGGAGGGGACTGGCAATCAGCCCCAGCATTTT
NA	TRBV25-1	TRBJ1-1	CASSDPSQGSREAFF	TGTGCCAGCAGTGATCCCTCGCAGGGGTCACGGGAAGCTTTCTTT